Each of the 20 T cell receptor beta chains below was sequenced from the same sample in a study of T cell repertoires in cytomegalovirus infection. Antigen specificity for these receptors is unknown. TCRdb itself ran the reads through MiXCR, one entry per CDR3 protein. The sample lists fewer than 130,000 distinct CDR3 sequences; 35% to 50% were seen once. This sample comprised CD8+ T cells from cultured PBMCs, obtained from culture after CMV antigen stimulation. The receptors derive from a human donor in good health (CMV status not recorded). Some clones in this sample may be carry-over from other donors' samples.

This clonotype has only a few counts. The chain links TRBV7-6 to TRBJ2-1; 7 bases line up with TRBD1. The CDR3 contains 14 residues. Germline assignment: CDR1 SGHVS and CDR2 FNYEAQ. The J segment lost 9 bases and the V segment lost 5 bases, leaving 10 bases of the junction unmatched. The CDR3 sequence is CASSARDRAFEQFF. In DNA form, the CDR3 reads TGTGCCAGCAGCGCCAGAGACAGGGCATTTGAGCAGTTCTTC.

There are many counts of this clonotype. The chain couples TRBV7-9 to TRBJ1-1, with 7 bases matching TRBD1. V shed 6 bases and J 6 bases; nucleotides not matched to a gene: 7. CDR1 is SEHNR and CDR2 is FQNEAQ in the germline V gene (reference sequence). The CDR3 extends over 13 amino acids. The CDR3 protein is CASSLEGAPEAFF. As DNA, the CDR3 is TGTGCCAGCAGTCTAGAGGGGGCGCCTGAAGCTTTCTTT. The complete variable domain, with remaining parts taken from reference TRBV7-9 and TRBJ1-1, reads DTGVSQNPRHKITKRGQNVTFRCDPISEHNRLYWYRQTLGQGPEFLTYFQNEAQLEKSRLLSDRFSAERPKGSFSTLEIQRTEQGDSAMYLCASSLEGAPEAFFGQGTRLTVV.

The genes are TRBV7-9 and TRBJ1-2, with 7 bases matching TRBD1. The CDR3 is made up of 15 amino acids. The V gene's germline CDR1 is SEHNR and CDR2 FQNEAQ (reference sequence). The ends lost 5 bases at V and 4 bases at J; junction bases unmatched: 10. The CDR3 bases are TGTGCCAGCAGCGGGTGGACAGGACCGAGCTATGGCTACACCTTC. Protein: CASSGWTGPSYGYTF.

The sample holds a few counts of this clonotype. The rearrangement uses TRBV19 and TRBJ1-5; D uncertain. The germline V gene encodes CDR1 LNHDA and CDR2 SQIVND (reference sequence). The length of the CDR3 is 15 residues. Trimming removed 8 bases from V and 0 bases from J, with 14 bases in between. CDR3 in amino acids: CASLYSPYSNQPQHF. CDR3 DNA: TGTGCCAGTCTATATTCTCCTTATAGCAATCAGCCCCAGCATTTT.

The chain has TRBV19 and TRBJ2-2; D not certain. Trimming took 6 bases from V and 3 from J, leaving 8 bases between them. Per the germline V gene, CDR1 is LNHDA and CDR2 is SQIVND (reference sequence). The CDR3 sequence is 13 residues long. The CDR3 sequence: CASRSSYTGELFF. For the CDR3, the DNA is TGTGCCAGTAGGTCCAGCTACACCGGGGAGCTGTTTTTT. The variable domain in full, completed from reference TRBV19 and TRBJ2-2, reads DGGITQSPKYLFRKEGQNVTLSCEQNLNHDAMYWYRQDPGQGLRLIYYSQIVNDFQKGDIAEGYSVSREKKESFPLTVTSAQKNPTAFYLCASRSSYTGELFFGEGSRLTVL.

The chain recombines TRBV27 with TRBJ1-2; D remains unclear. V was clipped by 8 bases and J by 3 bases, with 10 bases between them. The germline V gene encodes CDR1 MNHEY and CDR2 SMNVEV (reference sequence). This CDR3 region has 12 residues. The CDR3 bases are TGTGCCAGCCGTGACGGCTACTATGGCTACACCTTC. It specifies CASRDGYYGYTF.

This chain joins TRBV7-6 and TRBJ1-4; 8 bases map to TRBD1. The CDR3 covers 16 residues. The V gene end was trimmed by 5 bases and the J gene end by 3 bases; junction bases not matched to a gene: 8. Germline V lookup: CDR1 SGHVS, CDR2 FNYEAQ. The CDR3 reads CASSTAQQGANEKLFF. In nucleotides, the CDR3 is TGTGCCAGCAGCACAGCTCAACAGGGGGCTAATGAAAAACTGTTTTTT.

CDR3 coding DNA: TGCAGCGCCATACCCGACGGGAAGACCCAGTACTTC. Protein product: CSAIPDGKTQYF. The rearrangement links TRBV29-1 to TRBJ2-5; maybe TRBD2 (5 bases). V was clipped by 7 bases and J by 6 bases, with 15 bases between them. Germline values: CDR1 SQVTM, CDR2 ANQGSEA. The CDR3 consists of 12 residues.

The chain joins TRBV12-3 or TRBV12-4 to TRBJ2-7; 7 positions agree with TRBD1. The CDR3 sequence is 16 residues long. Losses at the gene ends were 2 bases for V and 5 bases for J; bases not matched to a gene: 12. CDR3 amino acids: CASSLILGTAVHEQYF. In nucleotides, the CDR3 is TGTGCCAGCAGTTTAATTCTCGGGACAGCTGTCCACGAGCAGTACTTC.

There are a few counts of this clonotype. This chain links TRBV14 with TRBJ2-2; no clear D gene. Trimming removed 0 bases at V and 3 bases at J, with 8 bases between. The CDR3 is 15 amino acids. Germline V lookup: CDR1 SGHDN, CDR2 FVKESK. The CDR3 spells CASSQERLYTGELFF. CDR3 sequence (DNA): TGTGCCAGCAGCCAAGAGAGACTCTACACCGGGGAGCTGTTTTTT.

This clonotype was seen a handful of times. The CDR3 DNA reads as TGTGCCAGCTCACAATCGGACAGGACGAATCAGCCCCAGCATTTT. Its translation: CASSQSDRTNQPQHF. The chain combines TRBV18 with TRBJ1-5; TRBD1 matches 7 bases. CDR3 length: 15 residues. Germline V gene lookup returns CDR1 KGHSH and CDR2 LQKENI. V gave up 4 bases and J gave up 4 bases; unmatched junction bases: 7.

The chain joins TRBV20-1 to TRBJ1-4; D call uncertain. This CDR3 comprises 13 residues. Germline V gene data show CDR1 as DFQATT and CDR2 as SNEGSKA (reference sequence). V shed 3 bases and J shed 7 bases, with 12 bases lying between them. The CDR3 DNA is TGCAGTGCTAGGATCCCACTGGGTGAAAAACTGTTTTTT. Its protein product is CSARIPLGEKLFF.

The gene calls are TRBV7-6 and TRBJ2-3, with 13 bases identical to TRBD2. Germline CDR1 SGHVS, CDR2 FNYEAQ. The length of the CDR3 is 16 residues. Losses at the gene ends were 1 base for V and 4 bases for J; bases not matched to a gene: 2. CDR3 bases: TGTGCCAGCAGCTTAGAACTAGCGGGGGGGTCAGATACGCAGTATTTT. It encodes CASSLELAGGSDTQYF.

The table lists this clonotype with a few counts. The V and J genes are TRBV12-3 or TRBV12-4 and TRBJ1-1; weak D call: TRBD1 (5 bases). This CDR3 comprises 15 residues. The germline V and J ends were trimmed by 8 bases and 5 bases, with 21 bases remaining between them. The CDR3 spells CASLPPEGRRTEAFF. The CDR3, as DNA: TGTGCCAGCCTCCCCCCCGAGGGGAGGAGGACTGAAGCTTTCTTT.

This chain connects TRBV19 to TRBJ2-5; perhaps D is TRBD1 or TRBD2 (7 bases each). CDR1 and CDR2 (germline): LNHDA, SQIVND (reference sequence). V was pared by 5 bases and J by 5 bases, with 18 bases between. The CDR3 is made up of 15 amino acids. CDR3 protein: CASSQRDSWGETQYF. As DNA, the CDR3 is TGTGCCAGTAGTCAGCGGGACAGCTGGGGGGAGACCCAGTACTTC.

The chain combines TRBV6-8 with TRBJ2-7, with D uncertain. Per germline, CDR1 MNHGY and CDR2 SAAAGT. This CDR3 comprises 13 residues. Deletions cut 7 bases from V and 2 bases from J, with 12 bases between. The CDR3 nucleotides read TGTGCCAGCAATCGTGACGGAGCCTACGAGCAGTACTTC. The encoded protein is CASNRDGAYEQYF.

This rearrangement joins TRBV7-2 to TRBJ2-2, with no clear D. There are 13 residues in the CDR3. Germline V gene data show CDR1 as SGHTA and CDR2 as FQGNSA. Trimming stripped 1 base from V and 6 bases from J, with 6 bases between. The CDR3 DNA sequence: TGTGCCAGCAGCTTAGTCGGCGCCGGGGAGCTGTTTTTT. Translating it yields CASSLVGAGELFF.

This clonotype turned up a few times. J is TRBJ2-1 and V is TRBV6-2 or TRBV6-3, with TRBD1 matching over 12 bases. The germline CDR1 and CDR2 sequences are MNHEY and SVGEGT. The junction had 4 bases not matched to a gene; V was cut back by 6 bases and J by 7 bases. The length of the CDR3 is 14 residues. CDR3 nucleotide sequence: TGTGCCAGCAGGGGGACAGGGGGCAAGAATGAGCAGTTCTTC. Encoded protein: CASRGTGGKNEQFF.

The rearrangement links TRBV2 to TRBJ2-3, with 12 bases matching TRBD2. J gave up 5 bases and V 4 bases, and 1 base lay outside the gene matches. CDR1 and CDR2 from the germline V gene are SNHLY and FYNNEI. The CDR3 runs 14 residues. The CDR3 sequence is CASSGLAGVDTQYF. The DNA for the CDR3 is TGTGCCAGCAGTGGACTAGCGGGGGTAGATACGCAGTATTTT.

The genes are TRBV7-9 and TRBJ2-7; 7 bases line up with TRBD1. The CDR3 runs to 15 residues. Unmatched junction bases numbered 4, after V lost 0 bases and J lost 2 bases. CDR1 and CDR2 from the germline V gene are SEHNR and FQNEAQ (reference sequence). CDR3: CASSLAQTGPYEQYF. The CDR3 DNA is TGTGCCAGCAGCTTAGCGCAGACAGGGCCCTACGAGCAGTACTTC.